In this sample, the clone carrying this T cell receptor beta chain turned up a few times. The sample belongs to a study of T cell changes during pregnancy in multiple sclerosis. Clones were read by immunoSEQ multiplex PCR, and TCRdb kept only the in-frame ones, dropping some. Here the sample spans about 44,000 clones, 80% to 90% being singletons. The sample was CD4+ T cells from peripheral blood mononuclear cells, taken after pregnancy. The sequence came from a female donor with multiple sclerosis, enrolled in a pregnancy study.

CDR3 nucleotide sequence: TGTGCCAGCAGCTCGGACAGGGGAGCTGAAGCTTTCTTT. Protein product: CASSSDRGAEAFF. The J gene is TRBJ1-1, the V gene TRBV11-2; 9 nucleotides match TRBD1. Losses at the gene ends were 4 bases for V and 6 bases for J; bases not matched to a gene: 3. Germline V gene data show CDR1 as SGHAT and CDR2 as FQNNGV. The CDR3 contains 13 residues.